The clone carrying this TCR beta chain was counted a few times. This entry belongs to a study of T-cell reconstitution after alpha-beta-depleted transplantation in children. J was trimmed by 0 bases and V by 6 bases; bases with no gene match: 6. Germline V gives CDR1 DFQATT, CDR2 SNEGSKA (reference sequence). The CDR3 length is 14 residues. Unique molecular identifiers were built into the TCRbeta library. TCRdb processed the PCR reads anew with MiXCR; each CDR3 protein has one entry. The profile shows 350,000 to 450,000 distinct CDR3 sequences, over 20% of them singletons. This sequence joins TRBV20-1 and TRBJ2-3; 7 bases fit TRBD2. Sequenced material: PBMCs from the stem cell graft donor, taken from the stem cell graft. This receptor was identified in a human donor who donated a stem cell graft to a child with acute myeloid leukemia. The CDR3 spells CSADGGRSTDTQYF. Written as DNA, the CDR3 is TGCAGTGCGGACGGCGGGAGAAGCACAGATACGCAGTATTTT.